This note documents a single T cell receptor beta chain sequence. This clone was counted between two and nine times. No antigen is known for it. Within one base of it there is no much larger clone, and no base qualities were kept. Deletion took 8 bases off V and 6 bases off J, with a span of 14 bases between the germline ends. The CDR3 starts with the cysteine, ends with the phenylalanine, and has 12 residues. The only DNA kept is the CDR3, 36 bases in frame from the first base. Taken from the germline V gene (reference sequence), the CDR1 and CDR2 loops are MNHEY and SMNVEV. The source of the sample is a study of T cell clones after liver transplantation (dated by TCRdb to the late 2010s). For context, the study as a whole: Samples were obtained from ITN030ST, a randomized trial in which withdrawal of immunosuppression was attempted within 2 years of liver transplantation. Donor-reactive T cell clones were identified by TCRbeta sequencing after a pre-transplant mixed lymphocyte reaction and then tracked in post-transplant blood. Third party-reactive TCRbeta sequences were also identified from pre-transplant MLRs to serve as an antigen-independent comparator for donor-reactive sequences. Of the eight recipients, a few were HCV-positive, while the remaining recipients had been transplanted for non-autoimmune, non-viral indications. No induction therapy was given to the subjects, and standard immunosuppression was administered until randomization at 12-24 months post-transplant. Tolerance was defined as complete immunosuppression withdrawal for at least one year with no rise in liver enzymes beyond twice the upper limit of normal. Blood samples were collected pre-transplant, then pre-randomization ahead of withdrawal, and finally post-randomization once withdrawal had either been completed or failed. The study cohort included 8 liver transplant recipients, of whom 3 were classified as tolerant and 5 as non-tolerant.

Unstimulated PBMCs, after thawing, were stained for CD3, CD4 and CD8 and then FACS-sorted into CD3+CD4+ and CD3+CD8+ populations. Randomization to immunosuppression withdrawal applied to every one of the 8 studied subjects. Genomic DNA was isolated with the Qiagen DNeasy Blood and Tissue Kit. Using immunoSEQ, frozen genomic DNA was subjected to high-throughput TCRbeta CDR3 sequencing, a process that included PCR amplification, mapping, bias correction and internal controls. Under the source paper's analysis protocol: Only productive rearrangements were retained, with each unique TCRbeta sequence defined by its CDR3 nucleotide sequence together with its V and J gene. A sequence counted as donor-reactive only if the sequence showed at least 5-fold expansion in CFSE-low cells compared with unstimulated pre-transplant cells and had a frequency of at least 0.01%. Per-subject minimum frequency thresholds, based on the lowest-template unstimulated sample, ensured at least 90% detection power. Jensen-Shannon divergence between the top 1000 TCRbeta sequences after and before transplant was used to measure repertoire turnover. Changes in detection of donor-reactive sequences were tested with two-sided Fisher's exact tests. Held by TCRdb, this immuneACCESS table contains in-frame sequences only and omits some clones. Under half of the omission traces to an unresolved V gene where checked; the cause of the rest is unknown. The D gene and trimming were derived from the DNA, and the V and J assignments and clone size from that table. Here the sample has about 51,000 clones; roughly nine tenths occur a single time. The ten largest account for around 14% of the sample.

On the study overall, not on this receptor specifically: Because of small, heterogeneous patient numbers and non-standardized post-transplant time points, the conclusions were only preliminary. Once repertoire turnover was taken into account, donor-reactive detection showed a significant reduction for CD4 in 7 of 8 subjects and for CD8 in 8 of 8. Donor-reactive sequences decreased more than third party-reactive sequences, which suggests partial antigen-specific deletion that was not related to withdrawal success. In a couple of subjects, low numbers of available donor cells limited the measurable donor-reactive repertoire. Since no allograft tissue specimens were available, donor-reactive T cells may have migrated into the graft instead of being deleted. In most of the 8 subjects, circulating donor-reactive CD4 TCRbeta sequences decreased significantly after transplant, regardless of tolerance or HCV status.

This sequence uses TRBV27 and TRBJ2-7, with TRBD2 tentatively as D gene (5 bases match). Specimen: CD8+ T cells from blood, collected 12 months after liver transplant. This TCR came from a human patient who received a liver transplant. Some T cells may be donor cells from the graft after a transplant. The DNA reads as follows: TGTGCCAGCGGACTCGGTGGATTCGAGCAGTACTTC. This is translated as CASGLGGFEQYF.